One and the same sample provided the 27 T cell receptor beta chains below, sequenced in a study of T cell repertoires in cytomegalovirus infection. TCRdb passed the reads through MiXCR, listing each CDR3 protein once. This table holds 250,000 to 300,000 distinct CDR3 sequences, approximately 15% found once. The source material was PBMCs. The receptors derive from a human donor in good health (CMV status not recorded). Some clones in this sample may be carry-over from other donors' samples.

This clonotype was picked up many times. The CDR3: CASSFLEGTQYF. DNA of the CDR3: TGTGCCAGCAGCTTTCTGGAGGGTACGCAGTATTTT. The chain links TRBV7-2 to TRBJ2-3; perhaps TRBD2 as D (6 bases). Germline V lookup: CDR1 SGHTA, CDR2 FQGNSA. Between the trimmed V and J ends, which lost 3 bases and 8 bases, there was a span of 9 bases. The CDR3 contains 12 residues.

This clonotype was seen many times. The rearrangement joins TRBV19 to TRBJ2-6; 14 bases match TRBD2. Germline-derived CDR1 and CDR2 are LNHDA and SQIVND (reference sequence). V lost 3 bases, J lost 0 bases, and 7 bases stayed unmatched. This CDR3 has 20 residues. CDR3 sequence reads: CASSITGLAGAYSGANVLTF. The CDR3 DNA reads TGTGCCAGTAGTATTACGGGACTAGCGGGGGCCTACTCTGGGGCCAACGTCCTGACTTTC.

Only a few counts were recorded for this clonotype. The chain combines TRBV7-9 with TRBJ2-4; TRBD1 might be the D (5 bases). V was clipped by 4 bases and J by 6 bases, with 13 bases between them. The germline CDR1 and CDR2 sequences are SEHNR and FQNEAQ (reference sequence). There are 14 residues in the CDR3. DNA for the CDR3: TGTGCCAGCAGCTCCCGGCAGGGTCGAAACATTCAGTACTTC. Its translation: CASSSRQGRNIQYF.

This clonotype occurred many times. The rearrangement uses TRBV28 and TRBJ2-1, with 12 bases aligning to TRBD2. Trimming removed 5 bases from V and 4 bases from J; junction bases left unmatched: 6. CDR1 is MDHEN and CDR2 is SYDVKM in the germline V gene. CDR3 length equals 16 residues. The CDR3 DNA sequence: TGTGCCAGCAGTCTAACGACTAGCGGGAGTTACAATGAGCAGTTCTTC. This gives the protein CASSLTTSGSYNEQFF.

This clonotype was picked up a small number of times. This chain connects TRBV10-3 to TRBJ1-2; 8 nucleotides align to TRBD1. Trimming at V came to 4 bases and at J to 5 bases, leaving 6 bases not matched to a gene. The germline V gene has CDR1 ENHRY and CDR2 SYGVKD. CDR3 length: 14 amino acids. The CDR3 nucleotides are TGTGCCATCAGTGGGGGACAGGTTGATTATGGCTACACCTTC. Translated: CAISGGQVDYGYTF.

This clonotype has a count of ten or more. This sequence joins TRBV7-2 and TRBJ1-4; D possibly corresponds to TRBD1 (6 bases). V lost 4 bases to trimming and J lost 8 bases, with 14 bases between them. CDR1 and CDR2 (germline): SGHTA, FQGNSA. CDR3 length: 14 residues. This CDR3 reads CASSYVGRGEKLFF. The CDR3 nucleotides read TGTGCCAGCAGCTACGTAGGGAGGGGGGAAAAACTGTTTTTT.

CDR3 protein: CASSGTNPNNLAKNIQYF. CDR3 nucleotides: TGTGCCAGCAGTGGGACGAACCCTAATAACCTAGCCAAAAACATTCAGTACTTC. This chain uses TRBV6-2 or TRBV6-3 with TRBJ2-4; the D gene could be TRBD1 or TRBD2 (5 bases each). The CDR3 contains 18 residues. Trimming took off 5 bases at V and 0 bases at J, with 20 bases between the two ends. Germline V gives CDR1 MNHEY, CDR2 SVGEGT.

The chain couples TRBV28 to TRBJ1-5; 8 bases map to TRBD1. The CDR3 runs to 16 residues. Germline V lookup: CDR1 MDHEN, CDR2 SYDVKM. With 6 bases clipped from V and 6 bases from J, the junction kept 13 bases outside the gene matches. The CDR3 nucleotides read TGTGCCAGCAGCTCAAGAGGACAGGGAAACAGTCAGCCCCAGCATTTT. Encoded protein: CASSSRGQGNSQPQHF.

This chain joins TRBV28 and TRBJ1-5; D unresolved. Germline values: CDR1 MDHEN, CDR2 SYDVKM. V was clipped by 6 bases and J by 6 bases, with 15 bases between them. The CDR3 extends over 14 amino acids. CDR3 DNA: TGTGCCAGCAGACGAGACACGCCGGCTCAGCCCCAGCATTTT. Residues: CASRRDTPAQPQHF.

At least ten counts were recorded for this clonotype. The chain recombines TRBV11-3 with TRBJ1-1; TRBD1 might be the D (5 bases). Trimming removed 6 bases from V and 9 bases from J, with 17 bases in between. Germline CDR1 is SGHNT and CDR2 is YENEEA. The length of the CDR3 is 13 residues. CDR3 in amino acids: CASSYGAGTKAFF. The CDR3, as DNA: TGTGCCAGCAGTTACGGGGCAGGTACGAAAGCTTTCTTT.

This clonotype was picked up a small number of times. The rearrangement uses TRBV2 and TRBJ1-5; no definite D call. Between the trimmed V and J ends, which lost 4 bases and 2 bases, there was a span of 6 bases. The CDR3 loop spans 13 amino acids. CDR1 is SNHLY and CDR2 is FYNNEI in the germline V gene. The CDR3 nucleotides are TGTGCCAGCAGTGGTGAAGGCAATCAGCCCCAGCATTTT. The encoded protein is CASSGEGNQPQHF.

This clonotype was observed many times. This chain uses TRBV29-1 with TRBJ2-1; D perhaps matches TRBD2 (5 bases). V was clipped by 3 bases and J by 5 bases, with 11 bases between them. This CDR3 spans 13 amino acids. Germline V gene data show CDR1 as SQVTM and CDR2 as ANQGSEA. This CDR3 is CSVDLTTDNEQFF. DNA for the CDR3: TGCAGCGTTGATCTGACTACCGACAATGAGCAGTTCTTC.

This clonotype was observed a handful of times. The genes are TRBV20-1 and TRBJ1-1; D not resolved. The CDR3 consists of 14 residues. CDR1 is DFQATT, CDR2 SNEGSKA, per germline (reference sequence). The V and J ends lost 0 bases and 7 bases respectively, with 15 bases between them. This chain's CDR3 is CSARDYVRRDEAFF. CDR3 DNA sequence: TGCAGTGCTAGAGATTATGTCAGGCGAGATGAAGCTTTCTTT.

V and J are TRBV7-9 and TRBJ1-6; D unresolved. From germline, CDR1 is SEHNR and CDR2 FQNEAQ (reference sequence). V lost 5 bases and J 6 bases, leaving 17 bases between the germline ends. The CDR3 length is 16 residues. The CDR3 DNA follows: TGTGCCAGCAGCAACCCGACGCGGGAATTTAATTCACCCCTCCACTTT. Protein sequence: CASSNPTREFNSPLHF. The variable domain in full, with the rest retrieved from reference TRBV7-9 and TRBJ1-6, is DTGVSQNPRHKITKRGQNVTFRCDPISEHNRLYWYRQTLGQGPEFLTYFQNEAQLEKSRLLSDRFSAERPKGSFSTLEIQRTEQGDSAMYLCASSNPTREFNSPLHFGNGTRLTVT.

Points on this clonotype: With a much larger clone just one base away, this may be a read error. V gene TRBV12-3 or TRBV12-4 combines with J gene TRBJ1-5; TRBD1 is a possible D gene (5 bases). This CDR3 has 15 residues. CDR3 coding DNA: TGTGCCAGCAGTTTAAAGGGGATCGGTCATCAGCACCAGCATTTT. Translation: CASSLKGIGHQHQHF.

This clonotype was counted only a few times. This rearrangement joins TRBV28 to TRBJ1-5; D is ambiguous. The V gene's germline CDR1 is MDHEN and CDR2 SYDVKM. The CDR3 contains 15 residues. The V end was cut by 6 bases, the J end by 4 bases, with 16 bases between. CDR3: CASSRVTGGNQPQHF. The DNA of the CDR3 is TGTGCCAGCAGCCGTGTCACGGGAGGGAATCAGCCCCAGCATTTT.

This clonotype was seen more than once but under ten times. The V call is TRBV27, the J call TRBJ1-5; 7 bases are a match to TRBD1. Germline loops: CDR1 MNHEY, CDR2 SMNVEV (reference sequence). J lost 6 bases, V lost 6 bases, and 8 bases had no gene match. This CDR3 spans 14 amino acids. The CDR3 reads CASSKQGSRQPQHF. In nucleotides, the CDR3 is TGTGCCAGCAGCAAACAGGGGAGCCGTCAGCCCCAGCATTTT.

This clonotype was counted at least ten times. The chain is built from TRBV7-2 and TRBJ2-3; D is perhaps TRBD1 (6 bases). From germline, CDR1 is SGHTA and CDR2 FQGNSA. The CDR3 sequence is 15 residues long. Trimming took off 2 bases at V and 6 bases at J, with 15 bases between the two ends. The CDR3 sequence: CASSLLRQVTDTQYF. The CDR3 DNA reads TGTGCCAGCAGCTTACTGAGACAGGTGACGGATACGCAGTATTTT.

This clonotype has at least ten counts. The rearrangement uses TRBV6-2 or TRBV6-3 and TRBJ2-1, with 10 nucleotides matching TRBD1. V trimming: 7 bases; J trimming: 12 bases; junction bases outside the gene matches: 15. The germline V gene encodes CDR1 MNHEY and CDR2 SVGEGT. CDR3 length: 15 residues. The CDR3 region is CASTSPTGGPSRQFF. Written as DNA, the CDR3 is TGTGCCAGCACCTCCCCGACAGGGGGCCCGTCGAGGCAGTTCTTC.

This clonotype was counted many times. The chain carries TRBV10-3 and TRBJ2-5; possibly TRBD1 for D (6 bases). The germline V gene encodes CDR1 ENHRY and CDR2 SYGVKD. V gave up 0 bases and J gave up 2 bases, with 7 bases separating them. The CDR3 is 14 amino acids. The CDR3 loop is CAISESGQQETQYF. The CDR3 DNA reads TGTGCCATCAGTGAGTCTGGACAGCAAGAGACCCAGTACTTC.

This clonotype was counted only a few times. The rearrangement joins TRBV19 to TRBJ2-2; no clear D. Trimming stripped 5 bases from V and 2 bases from J, with 6 bases between. The CDR3 is 13 amino acids. Germline V gives CDR1 LNHDA, CDR2 SQIVND (reference sequence). CDR3 in DNA: TGTGCCAGTAGTTCCCGCAACACCGGGGAGCTGTTTTTT. Amino acids: CASSSRNTGELFF.

This clonotype was seen only a few times. The chain combines TRBV14 with TRBJ2-5, with TRBD2 as a possible D gene (5 bases). Germline assignment: CDR1 SGHDN and CDR2 FVKESK. The ends were cut back, 4 bases at V and 4 bases at J, with 16 bases in the middle. This CDR3 region has 15 residues. The CDR3 region is CASSPGNHNTETQYF. CDR3 nucleotides: TGTGCCAGCAGCCCCGGGAACCACAACACAGAGACCCAGTACTTC.

The gene calls are TRBV9 and TRBJ2-1; D may be TRBD2 (6 bases). V was trimmed by 2 bases and J by 6 bases, leaving 9 bases between them. The germline V gene has CDR1 SGDLS and CDR2 YYNGEE. There are 13 residues in the CDR3. For the CDR3, the DNA is TGTGCCAGCAGCGTTCCCGGGAGCAATGAGCAGTTCTTC. Amino acids: CASSVPGSNEQFF.

The V call is TRBV5-1, the J call TRBJ2-1, with D possibly TRBD1 on 5 matching bases. Looked up from germline, CDR1 is SGHRS and CDR2 is YFSETQ. The CDR3 loop spans 16 amino acids. Trimming took off 4 bases at V and 0 bases at J, with 14 bases between the two ends. This CDR3 reads CASSLEGVPSYNEQFF. The DNA for the CDR3 is TGCGCCAGCAGCCTAGAAGGGGTACCCTCCTACAATGAGCAGTTCTTC.

Comment on this clonotype: A clone one base away is much larger, so this may be a read error. The rearrangement joins TRBV28 to TRBJ2-3; no reliable D call. The germline CDR1 and CDR2 sequences are MDHEN and SYDVKM. The CDR3 extends over 12 amino acids. V gave up 6 bases and J gave up 2 bases, with 6 bases separating them. In DNA form, the CDR3 reads TGTGCCAGCAGCTCCCCCACAGATACGCAGTATTTT. Amino acids: CASSSPTDTQYF.

This rearrangement joins TRBV7-6 to TRBJ2-7; TRBD2 matches at 9 bases. The CDR3 covers 16 residues. Looked up from germline, CDR1 is SGHVS and CDR2 is FNYEAQ. The junction had 15 bases not matched to a gene; V was cut back by 5 bases and J by 7 bases. CDR3 sequence (DNA): TGTGCCAGCAGCCCTTCGACAGCGGGGGGCTCTTTTGAGCAGTACTTC. Its translation is CASSPSTAGGSFEQYF.

The V call is TRBV5-5, the J call TRBJ2-2; 8 bases line up with TRBD1. CDR3 size: 15 residues. The germline CDR1 and CDR2 sequences are SGHKS and YYEKEE (reference sequence). Trimming at V came to 3 bases and at J to 7 bases, leaving 8 bases not matched to a gene. The CDR3 coding sequence is TGTGCCAGCAGCTCGAGGACAGGGAGAGGCGGGGAGCTGTTTTTT. Translation gives CASSSRTGRGGELFF.